This TCR beta chain appears in the sequencing data of a study of CD8+CD57+ T cells in acquired aplastic anemia. Study overall: The DNA of sorted CD4+ and CD8+ cells averaged approximately 3.4 ug.

Findings and limits, study-wide: Patients were compared with controls for CD8+ Simpson's diversity, and no significant difference emerged. Patients and controls shared 25 to 30 CD8+ CDR3 sequences.

This CDR3 has 14 amino acids. V gave up 10 bases and J gave up 5 bases; unmatched junction bases: 8. Genomic DNA was employed as the template in profiling TCR beta VDJ and CDR3. TCRdb used MiXCR to reprocess the reads, holding one entry per CDR3 protein. The data show 150,000 or so distinct CDR3 sequences, around 52% seen once. The patients chosen for sequencing had shown expansion of CD8+CD57+ cells (detected by flow cytometry). Patients were untreated when blood was sampled. On this clonotype: What it binds is not known.

Sequencing input: sorted CD4+, CD8+, or CD8+CD57+ T cells (not recorded which) from PBMCs. This receptor was obtained from a human donor with aplastic anemia. This chain uses TRBV12-3 or TRBV12-4 with TRBJ2-3; 11 nucleotides line up with TRBD2. The CDR3 sequence: CAISSGGLGDTQYF. The DNA for the CDR3 is TGTGCCATATCTAGCGGGGGGCTCGGAGATACGCAGTATTTT.